Described below is a single T cell receptor (beta chain) sequence and its context. Sequencing was performed with immunoSEQ multiplex PCR; in TCRdb, only in-frame clones are kept and a portion is missing. The profile shows about 39,000 clones, roughly 90% of them singletons. The V gene end was trimmed by 7 bases and the J gene end by 6 bases; junction bases not matched to a gene: 16. The CDR3 is made up of 17 amino acids. The germline gives CDR1 SEHNR, CDR2 FQNEAQ (reference sequence). This sample is drawn from a study of lymphopenia after photon versus proton radiotherapy. The rearrangement uses TRBV7-9 and TRBJ2-7, with TRBD2 matching over 12 bases. This TCR came from a man in his fifties or sixties with cholangiocarcinoma. Material: peripheral blood, obtained from a patient treated with photon-based radiotherapy. The CDR3: CASNLPLGGTSGPEQYF. The CDR3 region has the DNA TGTGCCAGCAACCTACCGCTGGGTGGGACTAGCGGGCCCGAGCAGTACTTC.